Each of the 20 T cell receptor beta chains below was sequenced from the same sample in a study of OX40 agonist ivuxolimab in advanced cancers. Using immunoSEQ multiplex PCR, the repertoire was profiled, and TCRdb retains in-frame clones only, with some absent. The sample gives some 70,000 clones, around 93% of which show up once; approximately 1.1% is in the top ten. The source was CD4+ or CD8+ T cells sorted from blood, collected in a trial of the OX40 agonist ivuxolimab. The source of these receptors is an adult with an advanced solid tumor such as melanoma, head and neck, liver or kidney cancer.

The chain recombines TRBV2 with TRBJ2-5, with D tentatively TRBD1 (5 bases). Germline CDR1 reads SNHLY; CDR2 reads FYNNEI. This CDR3 contains 14 residues. V was clipped by 4 bases and J by 5 bases, with 14 bases between them. The CDR3 sequence is CASSASSPGETQYF. CDR3 in DNA: TGTGCCAGCAGTGCCAGCAGCCCAGGGGAGACCCAGTACTTC. The full variable domain, with the rest looked up from reference TRBV2 and TRBJ2-5, is EPEVTQTPSHQVTQMGQEVILRCVPISNHLYFYWYRQILGQKVEFLVSFYNNEISEKSEIFDDQFSVERPDGSNFTLKIRSTKLEDSAMYFCASSASSPGETQYFGPGTRLLVL.

The chain carries TRBV6-1 and TRBJ2-1; D perhaps matches TRBD1 (6 bases). Germline-derived CDR1 and CDR2 are MNHNS and SASEGT. This CDR3 is built from 15 residues. V shed 2 bases and J shed 3 bases, with 11 bases lying between them. DNA of the CDR3: TGTGCCAGCAGTGAATCACAGGGTTACTACAATGAGCAGTTCTTC. Translated: CASSESQGYYNEQFF.

The chain combines TRBV21-1 with TRBJ2-5; the D call TRBD2 from the table was never checked on the DNA. TRBV21-1 is reported as a pseudogene. This CDR3 contains 15 residues. The CDR3 sequence is CASSDPGGTEETQYF. The DNA for the CDR3 is TGTGCCAGCAGCGACCCCGGGGGTACCGAAGAGACCCAGTACTTC.

V usage is TRBV30 and J usage is TRBJ1-2, with D unresolved. This CDR3 has 12 residues. The germline V and J ends were trimmed by 6 bases and 4 bases, with 12 bases remaining between them. Germline values: CDR1 GTSNPN, CDR2 SVGIG (reference sequence). The CDR3 here is CACSPSLYGYTF. The CDR3 nucleotides are TGTGCCTGCTCACCCTCACTCTATGGCTACACCTTC. Supplemented by reference TRBV30 and TRBJ1-2, the full variable domain reads SQTIHQWPATLVQPVGSPLSLECTVEGTSNPNLYWYRQAAGRGLQLLFYSVGIGQISSEVPQNLSASRPQDRQFILSSKKLLLSDSGFYLCACSPSLYGYTFGSGTRLTVV.

The gene calls are TRBV7-9 and TRBJ2-7; no clear D gene. This CDR3 is built from 13 residues. Trimming cost V 1 base and J 4 bases, with 8 bases left between them. Germline CDR1 is SEHNR and CDR2 is FQNEAQ (reference sequence). Written as DNA, the CDR3 is TGTGCCAGCAGCTTAGACCCGGGTTACGAGCAGTACTTC. Encoded protein: CASSLDPGYEQYF.

The V call is TRBV6-6, the J call TRBJ1-5; TRBD1 matches 11 bases. CDR1 and CDR2 from the germline V gene are MNHNY and SVGAGI (reference sequence). The CDR3 extends over 13 amino acids. V was pared by 6 bases and J by 6 bases, with 1 base of the junction left unmatched. The chain's CDR3 is CASRGTGGQPQHF. The CDR3 DNA follows: TGTGCCAGCAGGGGGACAGGGGGTCAGCCCCAGCATTTT.

The chain carries TRBV19 and TRBJ1-1, with D perhaps TRBD1 (5 bases). Germline CDR1 reads LNHDA; CDR2 reads SQIVND (reference sequence). The CDR3 is made up of 15 amino acids. V was shortened by 6 bases and J by 3 bases, with 17 bases between the two germline ends. CDR3 sequence reads: CASRPIGARDTEAFF. In DNA, the CDR3 is TGTGCCAGTAGGCCGATCGGGGCGCGGGACACTGAAGCTTTCTTT.

The CDR3: CAISETNQPQHF. Here the CDR3 DNA reads TGTGCCATCAGTGAGACCAATCAGCCCCAGCATTTT. The chain recombines TRBV10-3 with TRBJ1-5; D ambiguous. Trimming shortened V by 2 bases and J by 3 bases, and 2 bases separated the two germline ends. Germline values: CDR1 ENHRY, CDR2 SYGVKD. The CDR3 has 12 residues.

The sample holds one count of this clone. The J gene is TRBJ2-5, the V gene TRBV2, with D possibly TRBD2 on 5 matching bases. Germline V gives CDR1 SNHLY, CDR2 FYNNEI. This CDR3 region has 13 residues. The germline V and J ends were trimmed by 8 bases and 5 bases, with 15 bases remaining between them. The CDR3 DNA sequence: TGTGCCAGCGGGCCATACGGGGAGGAGACCCAGTACTTC. This encodes CASGPYGEETQYF. The variable domain in full, completed from reference TRBV2 and TRBJ2-5, reads EPEVTQTPSHQVTQMGQEVILRCVPISNHLYFYWYRQILGQKVEFLVSFYNNEISEKSEIFDDQFSVERPDGSNFTLKIRSTKLEDSAMYFCASGPYGEETQYFGPGTRLLVL.

The chain links TRBV27 to TRBJ2-3; TRBD2 is a possible D gene (5 bases). CDR3 length: 17 amino acids. Germline CDR1 is MNHEY and CDR2 is SMNVEV (reference sequence). V was trimmed by 5 bases and J by 1 base, leaving 19 bases between them. In nucleotides, the CDR3 is TGTGCCAGCAGTCGGGTTGGAGGTCAATGGGGCACAGATACGCAGTATTTT. Protein: CASSRVGGQWGTDTQYF.

This sequence joins TRBV10-3 and TRBJ2-3, with D perhaps matching TRBD1 (6 bases). The CDR3 has 14 residues. Per germline, CDR1 ENHRY and CDR2 SYGVKD. Trimming left V 6 bases short and J 0 bases short, with 10 bases between. CDR3 DNA: TGTGCCATCAGGCGACAGGAGAGCACAGATACGCAGTATTTT. Translation: CAIRRQESTDTQYF.

This clone occurred a few times. V and J are TRBV6-6 and TRBJ1-5, with no clear D. The CDR3 is 14 amino acids. Germline CDR1 reads MNHNY; CDR2 reads SVGAGI (reference sequence). Between the trimmed V and J ends, which lost 7 bases and 0 bases, there was a span of 10 bases. The chain's CDR3 is CASTEEISNQPQHF. CDR3 bases: TGTGCCAGCACCGAGGAAATTAGCAATCAGCCCCAGCATTTT.

The chain links TRBV30 to TRBJ2-3; D is perhaps TRBD1 (7 bases). This CDR3 comprises 15 residues. V gave up 5 bases and J gave up 6 bases, with 21 bases separating them. Germline V gene data show CDR1 as GTSNPN and CDR2 as SVGIG (reference sequence). The CDR3 region is CAWGTGQEGTDTQYF. In DNA, the CDR3 is TGTGCCTGGGGTACCGGACAGGAGGGGACTGATACGCAGTATTTT.

V and J are TRBV11-1 and TRBJ2-1, with TRBD2 matching over 9 bases. In germline, CDR1 is SGHAT, CDR2 FQDESV (reference sequence). J gave up 2 bases and V 6 bases, and 8 bases lay outside the gene matches. The CDR3 totals 16 residues. The CDR3 spells CASRGRAGGAYNEQFF. CDR3 bases: TGTGCCAGCAGAGGTAGGGCGGGAGGGGCCTACAATGAGCAGTTCTTC.

The CDR3 DNA reads as TGCGCCAGCAGCGGGGGTGACCCCTACAATGAGCAGTTCTTC. Translation: CASSGGDPYNEQFF. This rearrangement joins TRBV5-1 to TRBJ2-1; tentatively, D is TRBD1 or TRBD2 (5 bases each). The CDR3 sequence is 14 residues long. Deletions cut 4 bases from V and 2 bases from J, with 10 bases between. From germline, CDR1 is SGHRS and CDR2 YFSETQ.

The CDR3 DNA reads TGTGCCAGCTCCGCCCCAGGGGGGGATAACATTCAGTACTTC. Protein sequence: CASSAPGGDNIQYF. The V and J genes are TRBV18 and TRBJ2-4; perhaps D is TRBD1 or TRBD2 (7 bases each). Germline-derived CDR1 and CDR2 are KGHSH and LQKENI. The length of the CDR3 is 14 residues. V gave up 6 bases and J gave up 7 bases, with 16 bases separating them.

The table lists this clone with a few counts. The chain links TRBV9 to TRBJ1-1; D uncertain. V was pared by 0 bases and J by 0 bases, with 6 bases between. Germline V CDR1 and CDR2: SGDLS, YYNGEE. This CDR3 has 14 residues. CDR3 amino acids: CASSVVGVNTEAFF. DNA for the CDR3: TGTGCCAGCAGCGTAGTTGGGGTGAACACTGAAGCTTTCTTT.

This sequence joins TRBV7-2 and TRBJ1-3, with D uncertain. Germline assignment: CDR1 SGHTA and CDR2 FQGNSA. The V end lost 5 bases, the J end lost 1 base, and 6 bases lay between the germline ends. The CDR3 loop spans 13 amino acids. DNA for the CDR3: TGTGCCAGCAGCCTATTTTCTGGAAACACCATATATTTT. It codes for CASSLFSGNTIYF.

V and J are TRBV6-5 and TRBJ2-7; D might be TRBD2 (6 bases). The CDR3 contains 14 residues. V was cut by 7 bases and J by 1 base, with 14 bases left in between. CDR1 is MNHEY, CDR2 SVGAGI, per germline. The CDR3 protein is CASTPPGVSYEQYF. The CDR3 bases are TGTGCCAGCACTCCACCGGGAGTATCCTACGAGCAGTACTTC.

CDR3 nucleotide sequence: TGCGCCAGCAGCCCCCGACAGGGAGCTAACTATGGCTACACCTTC. It specifies CASSPRQGANYGYTF. The rearrangement uses TRBV5-1 and TRBJ1-2, with 7 bases that match TRBD1. The CDR3 runs 15 residues. The germline V gene encodes CDR1 SGHRS and CDR2 YFSETQ. With V trimmed by 4 bases and J by 0 bases, 6 bases remained unmatched.